This entry is about one T cell receptor beta chain. The data are from a study of shared clonotypes between healthy human individuals. Using immunoSEQ multiplex PCR, the repertoire was profiled, and TCRdb retains in-frame clones only, with some absent. The table shows more than 550,000 clones, with 55% to 75% occurring only once. Germline V gene lookup returns CDR1 SGHKS and CDR2 YYEKEE (reference sequence). V lost 2 bases and J lost 6, with 6 bases in between. This CDR3 is built from 12 residues. This chain connects TRBV5-5 to TRBJ2-4, with D possibly being TRBD1 (6 bases). Sequencing was done on a sample of memory CD4+ T cells sorted from blood. As for subset: CD45RA-negative fraction. The receptor was derived from a woman in her twenties or thirties in good health. The CDR3 DNA reads as TGTGCCAGCAGCTTAGGGGGAAACATTCAGTACTTC. Its translation: CASSLGGNIQYF.